Below, 30 T cell receptor beta chains from the same sample are listed, as sequenced in a study of cytomegalovirus exposure and HLA in healthy donors. Researchers ran the PCR with 60 Vbeta and 13 Jbeta primers. The method was immunoSEQ multiplex PCR; TCRdb's version includes in-frame clones alone and lacks a portion of them. The table lists about 110,000 clones, roughly 80% of them singletons. The sample was PBMCs. These receptors came from a man between 60 and 75 years old in good health and CMV-seronegative.

The V call is TRBV5-1, the J call TRBJ2-3, with a tentative D call TRBD1 (6 bases). In germline, CDR1 is SGHRS, CDR2 YFSETQ. CDR3 length equals 14 residues. V lost 2 bases and J lost 6, with 13 bases in between. In DNA form, the CDR3 reads TGCGCCAGCAGCTTAAACCAGGGGCAGGATACGCAGTATTTT. It yields the protein CASSLNQGQDTQYF.

The chain combines TRBV5-4 with TRBJ1-2; D not resolved. V lost 0 bases, J lost 1 base, and 7 bases lay in between. Germline loops: CDR1 SGHNT, CDR2 YYREEE (reference sequence). CDR3 size: 14 residues. The CDR3 spells CASSLDSFNYGYTF. CDR3 in DNA: TGTGCCAGCAGCTTGGATTCTTTTAACTATGGCTACACCTTC.

The V call is TRBV5-8, the J call TRBJ2-1; 7 nucleotides agree with TRBD1. The germline CDR1 and CDR2 sequences are SGHTS and YDEGEE. This CDR3 is built from 15 residues. V shed 2 bases, J shed 6 bases, and the junction held 8 bases outside the gene matches. CDR3 residues: CASSLGGRRLNEQFF. Written as DNA, the CDR3 is TGTGCCAGCAGCTTAGGGGGCAGGAGGCTCAATGAGCAGTTCTTC. Full variable domain (missing parts from reference TRBV5-8 and TRBJ2-1): EAGVTQSPTHLIKTRGQQATLRCSPISGHTSVYWYQQALGLGLQFLLWYDEGEERNRGNFPPRFSGRQFPNYSSELNVNALELEDSALYLCASSLGGRRLNEQFFGPGTRLTVL.

The genes are TRBV5-5 and TRBJ2-7, with 10 positions matching TRBD1. In germline, CDR1 is SGHKS, CDR2 YYEKEE (reference sequence). V lost 3 bases and J lost 0; bases outside the gene matches: 9. The CDR3 is 17 residues long. The CDR3 spells CASSSSSDRGLSYEQYF. The CDR3 DNA sequence: TGTGCCAGCAGCTCTTCTTCCGACAGGGGGCTCTCCTACGAGCAGTACTTC. Complete variable domain (other parts from reference TRBV5-5 and TRBJ2-7): DAGVTQSPTHLIKTRGQQVTLRCSPISGHKSVSWYQQVLGQGPQFIFQYYEKEERGRGNFPDRFSARQFPNYSSELNVNALLLGDSALYLCASSSSSDRGLSYEQYFGPGTRLTVT.

This clone was picked up a small number of times. The same CDR3 also results from other DNA sequences found in this sample. The rearrangement links TRBV7-9 to TRBJ1-2, with a weak D call TRBD1 (5 bases). Germline CDR1 is SEHNR and CDR2 is FQNEAQ (reference sequence). This CDR3 is 13 amino acids long. V gave up 1 base and J gave up 2 bases, with 5 bases separating them. The DNA of the CDR3 is TGTGCCAGCAGCTTAGGACAGAACTATGGCTACACCTTC. Protein sequence: CASSLGQNYGYTF.

The chain couples TRBV5-1 to TRBJ1-5; D possibly corresponds to TRBD1 (6 bases). Germline CDR1 is SGHRS and CDR2 is YFSETQ. The CDR3 is made up of 10 amino acids. CDR3 nucleotides: TGCGCGAGCGGGGGCCAGCCCCAGCATTTT. Residues: CASGGQPQHF.

The genes are TRBV9 and TRBJ2-1, with TRBD1 matching 9 bases. The CDR3 covers 13 residues. Looked up from germline, CDR1 is SGDLS and CDR2 is YYNGEE. J was trimmed by 15 bases and V by 3 bases; bases with no gene match: 10. The CDR3 here is CASSGTGGPGRFF. The CDR3 DNA follows: TGTGCCAGCAGCGGAACAGGGGGCCCGGGGCGGTTCTTC.

This chain joins TRBV2 and TRBJ1-5, with 9 bases fitting TRBD1. V was pared by 6 bases and J by 7 bases, with 7 bases of the junction left unmatched. This CDR3 is built from 14 residues. Germline V CDR1 and CDR2: SNHLY, FYNNEI. CDR3 in DNA: TGTGCCAGCAGCATACAGGGGGCGAGGCAGCCCCAGCATTTT. This translates into CASSIQGARQPQHF.

The chain has TRBV7-2 and TRBJ2-1; 8 nucleotides line up with TRBD2. CDR1 is SGHTA and CDR2 is FQGNSA in the germline V gene. There are 18 residues in the CDR3. With V trimmed by 1 base and J by 0 bases, 8 bases remained unmatched. Here the CDR3 DNA reads TGTGCCAGCAGCTTAGTGGGGGCGGGGGGCGGCTCCTACAATGAGCAGTTCTTC. Protein sequence: CASSLVGAGGGSYNEQFF.

As for this clone: This sample includes further DNA sequences coding for the same CDR3. This sequence joins TRBV5-6 and TRBJ1-1; no clear D gene. Germline lookup yields CDR1 SGHDT and CDR2 YYEEEE. Trimming stripped 1 base from V and 4 bases from J, with 2 bases between. This CDR3 has 11 residues. Written as DNA, the CDR3 is TGTGCCAGCAGCTTGCGCACTGAAGCTTTCTTT. Its protein is CASSLRTEAFF.

V usage is TRBV27 and J usage is TRBJ2-2, with 12 bases aligning to TRBD2. The CDR3 length is 15 residues. Trimming cost V 5 bases and J 14 bases; bases outside gene matches: 12. CDR1 MNHEY and CDR2 SMNVEV come from the germline V gene (reference sequence). The CDR3 loop reads CASSPMTSGGPKLFF. Written as DNA, the CDR3 is TGTGCCAGCAGTCCGATGACTAGCGGGGGCCCGAAACTGTTTTTT.

This chain joins TRBV27 and TRBJ2-1, with a tentative D call TRBD1 (5 bases). Germline values: CDR1 MNHEY, CDR2 SMNVEV (reference sequence). The ends were cut back, 5 bases at V and 0 bases at J, with 17 bases in the middle. CDR3 length: 17 amino acids. The CDR3 protein is CASSHARDSSSYNEQFF. The CDR3 DNA is TGTGCCAGCAGTCACGCTCGCGACAGCAGCTCCTACAATGAGCAGTTCTTC.

Remarks on this clone: The junction and the germline gene differ at one end; a read error may be behind it. The CDR3 spells CASSWVPPSTHF. CDR3 nucleotides: TGCGCCAGCAGCTGGGTCCCTCCTAGTACCCATTTT. The rearrangement links TRBV5-1 to TRBJ2-3; D not certain. Germline V gene data show CDR1 as SGHRS and CDR2 as YFSETQ. CDR3 length: 12 amino acids.

With respect to this clone: In the same sample, other DNA sequences code for this CDR3. This rearrangement joins TRBV7-3 to TRBJ2-2; the D gene is possibly TRBD1 (5 bases). The CDR3 is made up of 14 amino acids. V was shortened by 4 bases and J by 2 bases, with 8 bases between the two germline ends. CDR1 and CDR2 from the germline V gene are SGHTA and FQGTGA. The CDR3 bases are TGTGCCAGCAGCTCCCAGGGAAACACCGGGGAGCTGTTTTTT. It encodes CASSSQGNTGELFF.

J is TRBJ1-5 and V is TRBV10-1; D is undetermined. Germline V gene lookup returns CDR1 WNHNN and CDR2 SYGVQD (reference sequence). The CDR3 has 13 residues. The V and J ends lost 3 bases and 7 bases respectively, with 10 bases between them. CDR3 in amino acids: CASSELLGQPQHF. CDR3 coding DNA: TGCGCCAGCAGTGAACTTCTGGGCCAGCCCCAGCATTTT.

The rearrangement joins TRBV7-9 to TRBJ2-1; D might be TRBD2 (5 bases). The CDR3 runs 13 residues. With 8 bases removed from V and 10 bases from J, the gap between germline ends came to 18 bases. The V gene's germline CDR1 is SEHNR and CDR2 FQNEAQ (reference sequence). CDR3 DNA: TGTGCCAGCCGACTGATGGGGAGAGACGAGCAGTTCTTC. Its translation: CASRLMGRDEQFF.

For this clone: The same CDR3 also results from other DNA sequences found in this sample. CDR3 sequence: CASSYAGGTGGIDTQYF. The CDR3 DNA sequence: TGCGCCAGCAGCTATGCTGGGGGTACGGGGGGTATAGATACGCAGTATTTT. The rearrangement links TRBV4-3 to TRBJ2-3; 7 bases fit TRBD2. CDR3 length equals 17 residues. CDR1 is LGHNA and CDR2 is YSLEER in the germline V gene. V was pared by 5 bases and J by 5 bases, with 16 bases of the junction left unmatched.

As for this clone: This specimen includes other DNA sequences encoding the same CDR3. The V gene is TRBV9, the J gene TRBJ2-5; 7 bases are shared with TRBD2. With 2 bases clipped from V and 5 bases from J, the junction kept 0 bases outside the gene matches. The CDR3 is 12 amino acids. The V gene's germline CDR1 is SGDLS and CDR2 YYNGEE. This CDR3 reads CASSVGGETQYF. The CDR3 DNA is TGTGCCAGCAGCGTGGGGGGGGAGACCCAGTACTTC.

This clone was found a few times. The chain uses TRBV5-6 and TRBJ2-7, with 7 bases matching TRBD2. The CDR3 extends over 13 amino acids. Germline V gene sequence: CDR1 SGHDT, CDR2 YYEEEE. Trimming took 4 bases from V and 7 from J; bases not matched to a gene: 8. The CDR3 region is CASSQGRRGEQYV. In DNA form, the CDR3 reads TGTGCCAGCAGCCAGGGTCGGCGGGGGGAGCAGTACGTC.

This clone has only a few counts. This chain joins TRBV5-1 and TRBJ2-7; tentative D call: TRBD1 (5 bases). Germline V gives CDR1 SGHRS, CDR2 YFSETQ. There are 13 residues in the CDR3. Trimming stripped 2 bases from V and 6 bases from J, with 12 bases between. The CDR3 region is CASSLRGSGEQYV. In nucleotides, the CDR3 is TGCGCCAGCAGCTTAAGGGGAAGTGGCGAGCAGTACGTC.

This chain uses TRBV29-1 with TRBJ1-2; 8 bases map to TRBD1. After removal of 6 bases from V and 8 bases from J, the junction contained 5 bases not matched to a gene. CDR3 length equals 11 residues. The germline CDR1 and CDR2 sequences are SQVTM and ANQGSEA. In nucleotides, the CDR3 is TGCAGCGTGCAGGGGGCCGACGGCTACACCTTC. The encoded protein is CSVQGADGYTF.

This rearrangement joins TRBV30 to TRBJ1-5; possible D gene TRBD1, 6 bases. In germline, CDR1 is GTSNPN, CDR2 SVGIG (reference sequence). This CDR3 has 14 amino acids. V was trimmed by 0 bases and J by 7 bases, leaving 13 bases between them. The CDR3 loop is CAWSVGAGDQPQHF. CDR3 in DNA: TGTGCCTGGAGTGTAGGGGCAGGGGACCAGCCCCAGCATTTT.

The chain combines TRBV7-6 with TRBJ2-3; D perhaps matches TRBD2 (5 bases). The CDR3 loop spans 14 amino acids. CDR1 SGHVS and CDR2 FNYEAQ come from the germline V gene. V lost 3 bases to trimming and J lost 3 bases, with 10 bases between them. The CDR3 nucleotides are TGTGCCAGCAGCTTGGACGGGGTAACAGATACGCAGTATTTT. It specifies CASSLDGVTDTQYF.

The gene calls are TRBV5-1 and TRBJ1-1; TRBD1 matches 8 bases. The CDR3 totals 14 residues. Germline CDR1 and CDR2: SGHRS and YFSETQ. Losses at the gene ends were 4 bases for V and 5 bases for J; bases not matched to a gene: 7. CDR3 protein: CASSATGESTEAFF. Here the CDR3 DNA reads TGCGCCAGCAGCGCGACAGGGGAGTCTACTGAAGCTTTCTTT.

This clone was seen a handful of times. This sequence joins TRBV7-2 and TRBJ1-2; D is uncertain. Trimming pared 1 base from V and 0 bases from J, leaving 6 bases between. The CDR3 is 14 residues long. CDR1 SGHTA and CDR2 FQGNSA come from the germline V gene. CDR3 coding DNA: TGTGCCAGCAGCTTAGGCGGAGCTAACTATGGCTACACCTTC. It codes for CASSLGGANYGYTF. Filled out from reference TRBV7-2 and TRBJ1-2, the complete variable domain reads GAGVSQSPSNKVTEKGKDVELRCDPISGHTALYWYRQSLGQGLEFLIYFQGNSAPDKSGLPSDRFSAERTGGSVSTLTIQRTQQEDSAVYLCASSLGGANYGYTFGSGTRLTVV.

The genes are TRBV7-2 and TRBJ2-7, with a weak D call TRBD1 (5 bases). The ends were cut back, 4 bases at V and 3 bases at J, with 10 bases in the middle. Germline CDR1 reads SGHTA; CDR2 reads FQGNSA. The CDR3 contains 13 residues. CDR3 sequence reads: CASSSTGVYEQYV. The CDR3 nucleotides read TGTGCCAGCAGCTCAACAGGAGTCTACGAGCAGTACGTC.

The rearrangement joins TRBV7-2 to TRBJ1-5, with D possibly matching TRBD1 (5 bases). The V and J ends lost 3 bases and 5 bases respectively, with 8 bases between them. Germline V gene lookup returns CDR1 SGHTA and CDR2 FQGNSA. The CDR3 covers 13 residues. Here the CDR3 reads CASSLIGDQPQHF. The CDR3 DNA reads as TGTGCCAGCAGCTTGATAGGGGATCAGCCCCAGCATTTT.

The V and J genes are TRBV5-1 and TRBJ2-7, with 7 bases matching TRBD1. The germline gives CDR1 SGHRS, CDR2 YFSETQ. After removal of 0 bases from V and 4 bases from J, the junction contained 13 bases not matched to a gene. CDR3 length equals 17 residues. The CDR3 nucleotides read TGCGCCAGCAGCTTGGTGTACTTAAATGACAGGGTGTACGAGCAGTACTTC. This translates into CASSLVYLNDRVYEQYF.

The chain recombines TRBV9 with TRBJ2-2; D may be TRBD1 (6 bases). Germline values: CDR1 SGDLS, CDR2 YYNGEE. This CDR3 contains 15 residues. Trimming left V 5 bases short and J 1 base short, with 12 bases between. The DNA of the CDR3 is TGTGCCAGCAGGCGTGGGACAATGAACACCGGGGAGCTGTTTTTT. It yields the protein CASRRGTMNTGELFF.

V and J are TRBV7-9 and TRBJ2-3; possibly TRBD1 for D (5 bases). The length of the CDR3 is 14 residues. Trimming cost V 4 bases and J 2 bases, with 10 bases left between them. Germline values: CDR1 SEHNR, CDR2 FQNEAQ (reference sequence). CDR3 sequence reads: CASSSDRSTDTQYF. DNA of the CDR3: TGTGCCAGCAGCTCCGACAGATCCACAGATACGCAGTATTTT.